Each of the 30 T cell receptor beta chains below was sequenced from the same sample in a study of T cell responses to AZD1222 COVID-19 vaccine. Repertoires were generated with immunoSEQ multiplex PCR, while TCRdb's copy carries only in-frame clones and drops some. This sample yields 130,000 or so clones, of which roughly 93% are seen a single time; 5.4% belongs to the top ten. The material sequenced was peripheral blood, taken on day 0 of AZD1222 vaccination. The receptor set was obtained from an adult in good health.

This clone was observed a few times. The chain joins TRBV9 to TRBJ2-1, with D perhaps TRBD1 or TRBD2 (5 bases each). The CDR3 is 15 residues long. The ends were cut back, 0 bases at V and 7 bases at J, with 14 bases in the middle. Germline V CDR1 and CDR2: SGDLS, YYNGEE. The CDR3 nucleotides are TGTGCCAGCAGCGTAGGGGCAGGGAGTAAAAATGAGCAGTTCTTC. This sequence encodes CASSVGAGSKNEQFF.

The V and J genes are TRBV5-4 and TRBJ2-7; D might be TRBD1 or TRBD2, each matching 5 bases. Germline CDR1 and CDR2: SGHNT and YYREEE (reference sequence). Trimming took off 4 bases at V and 6 bases at J, with 11 bases between the two ends. The CDR3 loop spans 12 amino acids. DNA for the CDR3: TGTGCCAGCAGCGCAGGGACCATCGAGCAGTACTTC. Its translation: CASSAGTIEQYF.

This chain connects TRBV30 to TRBJ2-7; maybe TRBD2 (6 bases). There are 15 residues in the CDR3. Trimming cost V 0 bases and J 1 base, with 13 bases left between them. Germline CDR1 and CDR2: GTSNPN and SVGIG (reference sequence). As DNA, the CDR3 is TGTGCCTGGAGTGTTGGGACTGCAGAGTCCTACGAGCAGTACTTC. Translation: CAWSVGTAESYEQYF.

This clone was seen more than once but under ten times. Other DNA sequences of this sample code for an identical CDR3. This chain links TRBV27 with TRBJ2-2; no reliable D call. CDR1 MNHEY and CDR2 SMNVEV come from the germline V gene (reference sequence). This CDR3 is 13 amino acids long. V lost 4 bases and J lost 1, with 4 bases in between. Written as DNA, the CDR3 is TGTGCCAGCAGTTCCGGGAACACCGGGGAGCTGTTTTTT. Its translation is CASSSGNTGELFF.

This chain links TRBV2 with TRBJ2-3; no clear D gene. The CDR3 length is 12 residues. Germline V lookup: CDR1 SNHLY, CDR2 FYNNEI. V lost 3 bases and J lost 3, with 4 bases in between. This CDR3 reads CASSEGTDTQYF. The CDR3, as DNA: TGTGCCAGCAGTGAGGGGACAGATACGCAGTATTTT.

This clone was recorded once. The chain employs TRBV30 and TRBJ1-2, with D perhaps TRBD1 (5 bases). The CDR3 has 15 amino acids. Per the germline V gene, CDR1 is GTSNPN and CDR2 is SVGIG (reference sequence). The ends were cut back, 0 bases at V and 6 bases at J, with 17 bases in the middle. The CDR3 sequence is CAWSVLSTVDHGYTF. The CDR3 bases are TGTGCCTGGAGTGTACTATCGACAGTCGATCATGGCTACACCTTC.

The chain joins TRBV6-5 to TRBJ1-1; D ambiguous. Germline assignment: CDR1 MNHEY and CDR2 SVGAGI. The CDR3 has 14 amino acids. V was pared by 8 bases and J by 3 bases, with 16 bases between. The CDR3 DNA reads as TGTGCCAGCGACGCCATGGTAGCGGACACTGAAGCTTTCTTT. This translates into CASDAMVADTEAFF.

The chain recombines TRBV6-1 with TRBJ1-5, with 8 bases lining up with TRBD1. V was clipped by 4 bases and J by 0 bases; unmatched bases: 11. Germline loops: CDR1 MNHNS, CDR2 SASEGT. The CDR3 has 18 amino acids. DNA of the CDR3: TGTGCCAGCAGTGGGTTAGGACAGGGCGATGTTAGCAATCAGCCCCAGCATTTT. Translated, it gives CASSGLGQGDVSNQPQHF.

V usage is TRBV4-2 and J usage is TRBJ1-6, with 8 bases aligning to TRBD1. CDR3 length equals 16 residues. V was pared by 6 bases and J by 5 bases, with 9 bases of the junction left unmatched. Germline assignment: CDR1 LGHNA and CDR2 YNFKEQ. This chain's CDR3 is CASRHRTGPDNSPLHF. The CDR3 region has the DNA TGTGCCAGCAGACACCGGACAGGGCCAGATAATTCACCCCTCCACTTT.

This clone was seen once. The rearrangement joins TRBV6-2 or TRBV6-3 to TRBJ1-1; D not certain. This CDR3 contains 15 residues. CDR1 is MNHEY, CDR2 SVGEGT, per germline. Trimming shortened V by 3 bases and J by 7 bases, and 18 bases separated the two germline ends. CDR3 in DNA: TGTGCCAGCAGTTATTCTCTTGGAGGCCCGCTTGAAGCTTTCTTT. It is translated as CASSYSLGGPLEAFF.

This clone was counted between two and nine times. This chain connects TRBV19 to TRBJ1-1; the match to TRBD1 covers 7 bases. This CDR3 contains 14 residues. Trimming removed 5 bases from V and 1 base from J; junction bases left unmatched: 4. Per germline, CDR1 LNHDA and CDR2 SQIVND (reference sequence). CDR3 amino acids: CASSARQGNTEAFF. Here the CDR3 DNA reads TGTGCCAGTAGTGCGAGACAGGGGAACACTGAAGCTTTCTTT.

The chain's CDR3 is CASSALESGTRYGYTF. The CDR3 nucleotides read TGTGCCAGTAGCGCGCTTGAGTCTGGGACACGCTATGGCTACACCTTC. This chain connects TRBV19 to TRBJ1-2, with D perhaps TRBD1 (6 bases). The CDR3 is 16 amino acids. Looked up from germline, CDR1 is LNHDA and CDR2 is SQIVND (reference sequence). V lost 6 bases and J lost 4, with 21 bases in between.

This clone was seen just once. The genes are TRBV28 and TRBJ2-7, with TRBD1 as a possible D gene (5 bases). The V end lost 6 bases, the J end lost 3 bases, and 9 bases lay between the germline ends. The CDR3 extends over 12 amino acids. Germline CDR1 MDHEN, CDR2 SYDVKM. CDR3 sequence reads: CASRLQGYEQYF. For the CDR3, the DNA is TGTGCCAGCAGACTTCAGGGCTACGAGCAGTACTTC.

The chain employs TRBV19 and TRBJ1-5, with D possibly matching TRBD1 (5 bases). The CDR3 is made up of 19 amino acids. Looked up from germline, CDR1 is LNHDA and CDR2 is SQIVND (reference sequence). Trimming cost V 1 base and J 5 bases, with 24 bases left between them. CDR3 nucleotide sequence: TGTGCCAGTAGTATAGTCCGGACCTCCTTTTCCCGGGGGGATCAGCCCCAGCATTTT. It encodes CASSIVRTSFSRGDQPQHF.

The CDR3: CATSENEETQYF. CDR3 DNA: TGTGCCACCAGTGAAAACGAAGAGACCCAGTACTTC. This sequence joins TRBV24-1 and TRBJ2-5; no clear D. CDR1 is KGHDR and CDR2 is SFDVKD in the germline V gene. The V gene lost 4 bases and the J gene lost 3 bases, with 5 bases spanning the gap. The CDR3 is 12 residues long.

This rearrangement joins TRBV4-1 to TRBJ1-4; tentatively, D is TRBD1 (6 bases). The CDR3 sequence is 18 residues long. Germline CDR1 reads MGHRA; CDR2 reads YSYEKL. Trimming removed 0 bases at V and 2 bases at J, with 16 bases between. CDR3 amino acids: CASSQDSPRGGTNEKLFF. The CDR3 coding sequence is TGCGCCAGCAGCCAAGATTCCCCTAGAGGGGGTACTAATGAAAAACTGTTTTTT.

The chain is built from TRBV4-3 and TRBJ1-1; D uncertain. The V gene lost 0 bases and the J gene lost 1 base, with 12 bases spanning the gap. From germline, CDR1 is LGHNA and CDR2 YSLEER. The CDR3 extends over 16 amino acids. The CDR3 DNA sequence: TGCGCCAGCAGCCAAGATCATCGACAAGGGAACACTGAAGCTTTCTTT. Its protein product is CASSQDHRQGNTEAFF.

This chain joins TRBV20-1 and TRBJ1-3; no reliable D call. Trimming removed 3 bases from V and 1 base from J, with 16 bases in between. In germline, CDR1 is DFQATT, CDR2 SNEGSKA (reference sequence). This CDR3 contains 16 residues. CDR3 sequence (DNA): TGCAGTGCTAGTAGAGGGTTTCGTGGTTCTGGAAACACCATATATTTT. As protein: CSASRGFRGSGNTIYF.

The gene calls are TRBV3-1 (or the pseudogene TRBV3-2) and TRBJ1-1, with a tentative D call TRBD1 (5 bases). The germline V gene encodes CDR1 LGHDT and CDR2 YNNKEL (reference sequence). Between the trimmed V and J ends, which lost 7 bases and 3 bases, there was a span of 15 bases. The CDR3 runs 14 residues. The chain's CDR3 is CASTRGSGDTEAFF. In DNA, the CDR3 is TGTGCCAGCACCCGAGGGTCGGGGGACACTGAAGCTTTCTTT.

The chain recombines TRBV12-3 or TRBV12-4 with TRBJ2-2; D is ambiguous. V was shortened by 5 bases and J by 4 bases, with 8 bases between the two germline ends. The CDR3 runs 13 residues. CDR3 coding DNA: TGTGCCAGCAGTGCCGGCCCCACCGGGGAGCTGTTTTTT. The encoded protein is CASSAGPTGELFF.

V usage is TRBV7-8 and J usage is TRBJ1-1; D not certain. Germline loops: CDR1 SGHVS, CDR2 FQNEAQ. CDR3 length: 14 amino acids. V shed 4 bases and J shed 6 bases, with 15 bases lying between them. The CDR3 is CASSSLPGIPEAFF. The CDR3 region has the DNA TGTGCCAGCAGCTCCCTCCCGGGGATCCCTGAAGCTTTCTTT. Filled out from reference TRBV7-8 and TRBJ1-1, the complete variable domain reads GAGVSQSPRYKVAKRGQDVALRCDPISGHVSLFWYQQALGQGPEFLTYFQNEAQLDKSGLPSDRFFAERPEGSVSTLKIQRTQQEDSAVYLCASSSLPGIPEAFFGQGTRLTVV.

The chain employs TRBV28 and TRBJ2-5, with 9 bases that match TRBD1. CDR1 MDHEN and CDR2 SYDVKM come from the germline V gene. The V and J ends lost 2 bases and 5 bases, in that order; junction bases with no gene match: 9. The CDR3 has 16 residues. The CDR3, as DNA: TGTGCCAGCAGTTTAACTCTACAGGGGGCCGGGGAGACCCAGTACTTC. It codes for CASSLTLQGAGETQYF.

The chain uses TRBV4-1 and TRBJ2-1; D is ambiguous. Trimming stripped 3 bases from V and 9 bases from J, with 12 bases between. The germline V gene encodes CDR1 MGHRA and CDR2 YSYEKL. The CDR3 runs 13 residues. CDR3 coding DNA: TGCGCCAGCAGCCAGCACTCCGACCCTGAGCAGTTCTTC. This encodes CASSQHSDPEQFF.

This clone was seen once. This chain connects TRBV9 to TRBJ2-7; 8 bases are a match to TRBD1. The CDR3 spans 15 residues. Losses at the gene ends were 0 bases for V and 1 base for J; bases not matched to a gene: 3. Germline V gene data show CDR1 as SGDLS and CDR2 as YYNGEE. CDR3 protein: CASSVDWTGSYEQYF. CDR3 in DNA: TGTGCCAGCAGCGTAGACTGGACAGGGTCCTACGAGCAGTACTTC.

A word on this clone: Other nucleotide sequences in the sample specify the same CDR3. V is TRBV9 and J is TRBJ2-3; D is perhaps TRBD2 (6 bases). Looked up from germline, CDR1 is SGDLS and CDR2 is YYNGEE. Trimming stripped 2 bases from V and 0 bases from J, with 10 bases between. The CDR3 consists of 15 residues. The CDR3 region is CASSVEGTSTDTQYF. The DNA for the CDR3 is TGTGCCAGCAGCGTCGAAGGGACTAGCACAGATACGCAGTATTTT.

The chain employs TRBV19 and TRBJ2-1; 10 bases align to TRBD2. V was pared by 3 bases and J by 9 bases, with 5 bases of the junction left unmatched. The germline gives CDR1 LNHDA, CDR2 SQIVND (reference sequence). The CDR3 has 14 residues. CDR3 in amino acids: CASSISGRGGEQFF. DNA for the CDR3: TGTGCCAGTAGTATCAGCGGGAGGGGCGGTGAGCAGTTCTTC.

The rearrangement links TRBV6-2 or TRBV6-3 to TRBJ1-2, with TRBD1 as a possible D gene (5 bases). CDR3 length: 14 residues. Germline V gene sequence: CDR1 MNHEY, CDR2 SVGEGT. The ends were cut back, 0 bases at V and 5 bases at J, with 10 bases in the middle. CDR3 bases: TGTGCCAGCAGTTACTCGGGACGGAATTATGGCTACACCTTC. Amino acid sequence: CASSYSGRNYGYTF.

This chain joins TRBV3-1 (or the pseudogene TRBV3-2) and TRBJ2-7; D is unresolved. The V and J ends lost 4 bases and 3 bases respectively, with 13 bases between them. The CDR3 runs 14 residues. Germline loops: CDR1 LGHDT, CDR2 YNNKEL (reference sequence). CDR3 in DNA: TGTGCCAGCAGCCCCCTCCCTACTCACTACGAGCAGTACTTC. Amino acids: CASSPLPTHYEQYF.

V and J are TRBV12-5 and TRBJ1-5; no firm D call. V was shortened by 1 base and J by 3 bases, with 16 bases between the two germline ends. The V gene's germline CDR1 is LGHNT and CDR2 FRNRAP. The CDR3 spans 17 residues. CDR3 region: CASGLGRARPHNQPQHF. As DNA, the CDR3 is TGTGCTAGTGGTTTGGGGCGGGCCAGGCCACACAATCAGCCCCAGCATTTT.

The J gene is TRBJ1-1, the V gene TRBV9, with TRBD1 matching over 8 bases. The germline gives CDR1 SGDLS, CDR2 YYNGEE. The length of the CDR3 is 14 residues. J gave up 5 bases and V 0 bases, and 3 bases lay outside the gene matches. This chain's CDR3 is CASSVGGTGTEAFF. The DNA for the CDR3 is TGTGCCAGCAGCGTAGGGGGGACAGGAACTGAAGCTTTCTTT.